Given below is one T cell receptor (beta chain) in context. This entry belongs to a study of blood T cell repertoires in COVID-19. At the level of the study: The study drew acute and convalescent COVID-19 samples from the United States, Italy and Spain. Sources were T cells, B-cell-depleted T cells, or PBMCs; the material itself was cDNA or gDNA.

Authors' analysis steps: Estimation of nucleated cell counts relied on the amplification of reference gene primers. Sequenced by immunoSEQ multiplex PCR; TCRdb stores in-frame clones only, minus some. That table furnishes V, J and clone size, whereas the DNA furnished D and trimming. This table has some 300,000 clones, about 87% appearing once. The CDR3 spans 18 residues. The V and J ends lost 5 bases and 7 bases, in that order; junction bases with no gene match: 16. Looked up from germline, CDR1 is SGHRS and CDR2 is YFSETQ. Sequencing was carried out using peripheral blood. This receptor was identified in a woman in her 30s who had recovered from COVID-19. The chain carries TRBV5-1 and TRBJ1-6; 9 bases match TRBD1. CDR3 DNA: TGCGCCAGCAGACCGCCCTGGGGACAGGGAGGATTGAATTCACCCCTCCACTTT. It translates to CASRPPWGQGGLNSPLHF.